Sequencing of this T cell receptor beta chain was carried out in a study of neurological immune-mediated disorders. This clonotype was seen ten or more times. Its specificity is not known. Every sequencing run produced over 200 million TCR-beta sequences, and the sequences from any one run covered 15-18 subjects. From the 5' RACE reads, TCRdb called clonotypes with MiXCR, one entry per CDR3 protein. The data contain tens of thousands of distinct CDR3 sequences, 3% to 5% of them singletons. This CDR3 comprises 13 residues. J gave up 6 bases and V 1 base, and 3 bases lay outside the gene matches. Germline CDR1 SQVTM, CDR2 ANQGSEA. Study-level points and caveats: No expanded-clone CDR3 amino acid sequence recurred across subjects, suggesting private TCR-beta repertoires. Expansion of TCR clones was greatest in HTLV-1-associated myelopathy and smallest in multiple sclerosis, where it fell below that of healthy controls. One related-CDR3 cluster, identified by phylogenetic grouping, held the repertoires of 18 of 34 multiple sclerosis patients and was a possible signature.

The sequence derives from a man aged 25 to 40 with multiple sclerosis. This chain joins TRBV29-1 and TRBJ2-3, with 8 nucleotides matching TRBD2. The source material was PBMCs. Here the CDR3 reads CSVEVAGTDTQYF. The CDR3 DNA follows: TGCAGCGTTGAAGTAGCGGGGACTGATACGCAGTATTTT.